Reported below is one T cell receptor beta chain. These data are taken from a study of blood T cell repertoires in COVID-19. Turning to the study itself: The analysed material was cDNA or gDNA that came from T cells, B-cell-depleted T cells, or PBMCs.

Data came from immunoSEQ multiplex PCR; TCRdb stores just in-frame clones and leaves some out. The sample shows over 200,000 clones, about 90% of them seen only once. Allocation to cohorts depended on clinical history reported by the participants. Germline values: CDR1 SGHNT, CDR2 YENEEA. V gave up 1 base and J gave up 3 bases, with 6 bases separating them. The CDR3 has 13 residues. The sequence was obtained from a man aged 25-45 years who had recovered from COVID-19. Material for sequencing was PBMCs or T cells enriched from blood (not recorded which). The chain employs TRBV11-3 and TRBJ1-1; D is unclear. CDR3: CASSLVPDTEAFF. In DNA, the CDR3 is TGTGCCAGCAGCTTAGTTCCGGACACTGAAGCTTTCTTT.